This TCR beta chain derives from a study of human T cells and chemical hapten exposure (TCRdb year 2021). Context from the whole study: For sensitization, 2% DPC in acetone was applied to a 2 cm by 2 cm area of upper inner arm skin. Throughout the roughly 26-week study period, patients were also given weekly therapeutic DPC doses on the scalp. Patch testing was done on the upper back using Finn chambers containing 0.01% DPC, and results were scored after 6 days according to International Contact Dermatitis Research Group standards. Most of the patients in the cohort were female, and the cohort covered alopecia areata with under or over 50% scalp involvement, alopecia totalis and alopecia universalis. The libraries were sequenced as a pool, and the TCR yield per sample differed mostly because of small variations in library volumes within the pool. This study followed changes in the peripheral blood TCR repertoire in vivo during primary and secondary sensitization of alopecia patients to the hapten diphenylcyclopropenone (DPC). Blood samples were taken from patients before sensitization (week 0) and at 2, 6 and about 24 weeks after DPC sensitization. Around 30 alopecia patients provided blood for TCR sequencing at one to four time points (pre-sensitization, 2, 6 and 24 weeks). Overall study results and their limits: Patch test score was positively correlated with the number of PT1 expanded TCRs, with significance at thresholds 8, 16 and 32 but not at 4. After repeated subsampling, the strength of the expansion versus patch-test correlation and the threshold at which it became significant changed. The number of TCRs above 1 in 1000 frequency did not change with DPC sensitization; there was no evidence of global repertoire structure alterations. Compared with pre-sensitization or healthy control sets, expanded TCRs formed significantly more large CDR3 similarity clusters, which is consistent with antigen-driven responses. Because every patient had alopecia, a presumed autoimmune disease, the patients' immune response might differ from that of healthy individuals.

The time point label here, explained by the study, means: pre-sensitization, week 0. The treatment or condition label corresponds to: therapeutic diphenylcyclopropenone sensitization with weekly scalp DPC. At every patch-test visit, the blood draw took place before the patch test was put on. Eligible patients were aged 18 to 70, diagnosed with alopecia, deemed suitable for DPC therapy, and excluded if pregnant. Unfractionated whole blood was collected in Tempus Blood RNA tubes, and total RNA was extracted from that blood. Library generation was performed with RACE. The run used a NextSeq 500. During library preparation, unique molecular identifiers were attached to individual cDNA molecules so that TCRs could be counted quantitatively and reproducibly. For every blood RNA sample, sequencing covered both the TCR alpha and TCR beta chains. On the study's bioinformatics: A median of roughly 98,000 TCRs per sample was observed, with a range of about 23,224 to 690,600. The Decombinator software suite was used to annotate the V, J and CDR3 of the TCR reads. For PS versus PT1 abundance plots, all samples were subsampled to the same number of TCRs (28,000). TCRs were defined as expanded if absent before sensitization and observed at least eight times at the 2-week time point. The raw public reads went through TCRdb reprocessing: fastp at Q25, MiXCR clone calling, in-frame beta chains kept. Entries are consolidated by CDR3 protein sequence, retaining the most common genes and DNA. TCRdb, not the authors, supplied the V and J calls. A total of around 330,000 distinct CDR3 sequences appear in this sample, 5% to 6.5% of them only once. Around 8.6% of the sample belongs to the ten largest clones.

This clonotype was seen repeatedly, ten times or more. Its antigen remains undetermined. The record has no base qualities; no much larger clone is one base away. The CDR3, from cysteine to phenylalanine, totals 14 residues. The DNA shown is the 42-base CDR3, in frame from base 1. Germline trimming amounts to 3 bases on V and 7 bases on J, with 7 as the count of junction bases outside the gene matches. From a lookup of the germline V gene, CDR1 and CDR2 are SQVTM and ANQGSEA. This clonotype was sampled from a woman aged 18-29 years with alopecia areata. Some clones in this sample may be carry-over from other donors' samples. The specimen was whole blood, collected in connection with sensitization to the hapten diphenylcyclopropenone (DPC). The chain is made from TRBV29-1 and TRBJ2-1; TRBD2 lines up with 9 middle nucleotides. The CDR3 here reads CSVDRLAGPNEQFF. The bases read TGCAGCGTTGATCGCCTAGCGGGACCGAATGAGCAGTTCTTC.